These T cell receptor beta chains were read from a single sample in a study of T cells expressing NK-cell markers. TCRdb reprocessed the 5' RACE reads; each CDR3 protein has one entry and no DNA is given. The specimen's table records 400,000 or so distinct CDR3 sequences. The sequenced sample was blood T cells: a sorted CD56 or NKG2C T cell subset, CD4+ or CD8+ T cells, or bulk PBMC T cells (not recorded which). These receptors were taken from a woman aged 50 to 65 in good health. Both conserved end residues are part of each CDR3. The order of the fields is clone size, J gene, V gene, CDR3 protein. Clone size, where shown, is once, few, many, or a class for clones that have expanded.

clone size: .
J gene: TRBJ1-1
V gene: TRBV7-9
CDR3 protein: CASSYSRGWSTEAFF

clone size: .
J gene: TRBJ1-3
V gene: TRBV20-1
CDR3 protein: CSAREPTGGNTIYF

clone size: .
J gene: TRBJ2-3
V gene: TRBV4-1
CDR3 protein: CASSQSFSFTDTQYF

clone size: .
J gene: TRBJ2-2
V gene: TRBV7-9
CDR3 protein: CASSLAGGLAGAHTGELFF

clone size: .
J gene: TRBJ2-2
V gene: TRBV24-1
CDR3 protein: CATSDGVGHHPTGELFF

clone size: .
J gene: TRBJ2-1
V gene: TRBV3-1
CDR3 protein: CASSHTTGLAGWGEQFF

clone size: large
J gene: TRBJ2-5
V gene: TRBV20-1
CDR3 protein: CSAKVGVGSGSMIETQYF

clone size: .
J gene: TRBJ2-7
V gene: TRBV5-6
CDR3 protein: CASSPGVGLFYEQYF

clone size: .
J gene: TRBJ1-3
V gene: TRBV20-1
CDR3 protein: CSALLGTGNTIYF

clone size: .
J gene: TRBJ2-1
V gene: TRBV19
CDR3 protein: CASSAVVGLNEQFF

clone size: .
J gene: TRBJ2-7
V gene: TRBV7-9
CDR3 protein: CASSFFTGPSTSNYEQYF

clone size: .
J gene: TRBJ2-7
V gene: TRBV14
CDR3 protein: CASSQEIWTGYYEQYF

clone size: .
J gene: TRBJ2-7
V gene: TRBV24-1
CDR3 protein: CATSDQPRGEQYF

clone size: .
J gene: TRBJ2-5
V gene: TRBV20-1
CDR3 protein: CSAGKTGGFRETQYF

clone size: .
J gene: TRBJ2-7
V gene: TRBV18
CDR3 protein: CASSSEQGSEQYF

clone size: .
J gene: TRBJ1-5
V gene: TRBV6-6
CDR3 protein: CASNPGTGLNQPQHF

clone size: .
J gene: TRBJ1-1
V gene: TRBV9
CDR3 protein: CASSVVRGLNTEAFF

clone size: .
J gene: TRBJ2-7
V gene: TRBV7-9
CDR3 protein: CASSPRDSHLQYF

clone size: .
J gene: TRBJ1-2
V gene: TRBV7-9
CDR3 protein: CASSFQGNYGYTF

clone size: .
J gene: TRBJ2-5
V gene: TRBV12-3/TRBV12-4
CDR3 protein: CASKAPGLAGEGTQYF

clone size: .
J gene: TRBJ2-1
V gene: TRBV11-2
CDR3 protein: CASRVPYYNEQFF

clone size: .
J gene: TRBJ1-2
V gene: TRBV15
CDR3 protein: CATSRDGANYGYTF

clone size: .
J gene: TRBJ1-1
V gene: TRBV5-1
CDR3 protein: CASSFRQGSGEAFF

clone size: .
J gene: TRBJ2-2
V gene: TRBV6-5
CDR3 protein: CASSQGIGELFF

clone size: .
J gene: TRBJ1-2
V gene: TRBV2
CDR3 protein: CASIPGWGHNYGYTF

clone size: .
J gene: TRBJ2-2
V gene: TRBV27
CDR3 protein: CASSLSSTGELFF

clone size: .
J gene: TRBJ2-3
V gene: TRBV5-1
CDR3 protein: CATALIGGDTQYF

clone size: .
J gene: TRBJ2-2
V gene: TRBV11-2
CDR3 protein: CASSLTRGFPGELFF

clone size: .
J gene: TRBJ2-3
V gene: TRBV20-1
CDR3 protein: CSAREQYKGNTDTQYF

clone size: .
J gene: TRBJ2-1
V gene: TRBV19
CDR3 protein: CASSMAGLGRWEQFF

clone size: .
J gene: TRBJ2-7
V gene: TRBV2
CDR3 protein: CASKAGTSYEQYF

clone size: .
J gene: TRBJ2-5
V gene: TRBV9
CDR3 protein: CASSVFSGEKETQYF

clone size: .
J gene: TRBJ1-1
V gene: TRBV7-8
CDR3 protein: CASGARGAEAFF

clone size: .
J gene: TRBJ1-2
V gene: TRBV20-1
CDR3 protein: CSARDLQGSTGGYTF

clone size: .
J gene: TRBJ2-6
V gene: TRBV13
CDR3 protein: CASSLAGGGANVLTF

clone size: .
J gene: TRBJ1-2
V gene: TRBV5-1
CDR3 protein: CASSSGGEGYGYTF

clone size: .
J gene: TRBJ2-3
V gene: TRBV9
CDR3 protein: CASSAGLAGLETQYF

clone size: .
J gene: TRBJ1-1
V gene: TRBV5-1
CDR3 protein: CASASYRGSTEAFF

clone size: .
J gene: TRBJ2-1
V gene: TRBV5-1
CDR3 protein: CASSLTLAGGLLSSYNEQFF

clone size: .
J gene: TRBJ1-6
V gene: TRBV4-2
CDR3 protein: CASSQELGTRALHF

clone size: .
J gene: TRBJ2-2
V gene: TRBV7-8
CDR3 protein: CASSFASSGRGTGELFF

clone size: .
J gene: TRBJ2-7
V gene: TRBV4-1
CDR3 protein: CASSQVRTWTYEQYF

clone size: .
J gene: TRBJ2-7
V gene: TRBV19
CDR3 protein: CASSIVFSGGSYEQYF

clone size: .
J gene: TRBJ1-2
V gene: TRBV7-2
CDR3 protein: CASKLDSITMNGYTF

clone size: .
J gene: TRBJ2-5
V gene: TRBV7-9
CDR3 protein: CASSLGVSGTQYF

clone size: .
J gene: TRBJ2-2
V gene: TRBV7-8
CDR3 protein: CASSGTRVMNTGELFF

clone size: .
J gene: TRBJ2-3
V gene: TRBV27
CDR3 protein: CASMNGRAIRIADTQYF

clone size: .
J gene: TRBJ1-1
V gene: TRBV6-5
CDR3 protein: CASSYGGLPAFF

clone size: .
J gene: TRBJ2-3
V gene: TRBV18
CDR3 protein: CASSPLPPGTDTQYF

clone size: .
J gene: TRBJ1-1
V gene: TRBV27
CDR3 protein: CASSLGRNTEAFF

clone size: .
J gene: TRBJ2-3
V gene: TRBV5-1
CDR3 protein: CASSLGVTADTQYF

clone size: .
J gene: TRBJ1-3
V gene: TRBV5-5
CDR3 protein: CASSFPDSSRSAGNTIYF

clone size: .
J gene: TRBJ1-1
V gene: TRBV29-1
CDR3 protein: CSVDFTGMNTEAFF

clone size: .
J gene: TRBJ2-4
V gene: TRBV18
CDR3 protein: CASSTGQGGEEYF

clone size: .
J gene: TRBJ2-4
V gene: TRBV14
CDR3 protein: CASSRTGGFNIQYF

clone size: .
J gene: TRBJ2-1
V gene: TRBV5-1
CDR3 protein: CASSLRQGENREQFF

clone size: .
J gene: TRBJ2-3
V gene: TRBV15
CDR3 protein: CATEPTSGSVTDTQYF

clone size: .
J gene: TRBJ1-5
V gene: TRBV29-1
CDR3 protein: CSVTENNQPQHF